Given below is one TCR beta chain in context. Its antigen is unidentified. This sample is drawn from a study of CD8 T cells in ankylosing spondylitis. As the method for making TCR beta libraries, quantitative 5'-RACE with molecular barcodes was used. One entry per CDR3 protein results from TCRdb running MiXCR on the 5' RACE reads. The sample lists around 31,000 distinct CDR3 sequences, approximately 28% occurring once. Study-level results: From matched ankylosing spondylitis synovial fluid, disease-linked clones were reportedly recovered at significantly enriched levels. Disease-linked clones were CD8+ and relatively rare in peripheral blood. The study identified a TCR beta motif of roughly eight highly homologous variants that appeared characteristic of ankylosing spondylitis blood.

V gave up 4 bases and J gave up 4 bases, with 24 bases separating them. Per germline, CDR1 SGHKS and CDR2 YYEKEE (reference sequence). The CDR3 sequence is 17 residues long. This rearrangement joins TRBV5-5 to TRBJ2-7; perhaps TRBD2 as D (5 bases). This TCR derives from a male donor with ankylosing spondylitis. Sequenced material: synovial fluid, either unsorted or a sorted T cell fraction (not recorded which). As DNA, the CDR3 is TGTGCCAGCAGCCCCTGGTTAGCGCCGACTATAAGGTACGAGCAGTACGTC. Translation gives CASSPWLAPTIRYEQYV.